The next 15 T cell receptor beta chains were all read from a single sample in a study of preoperative IRX-2 immunotherapy in early breast cancer. This table comes from immunoSEQ multiplex PCR, and its TCRdb copy is limited to in-frame clones, with some not included. The repertoire consists of 32,000 or so clones, with around 86% occurring once and the leading ten covering roughly 2.5%. This sample's treatment: preoperative locoregional IRX-2 cytokine immunotherapy. Sample: lymph node tissue, taken from a patient treated with IRX-2 immunotherapy. These receptor sequences come from a human donor with breast cancer.

V and J are TRBV1 and TRBJ1-2; the table calls TRBD1, which could not be checked here. TRBV1 is described as a pseudogene. The CDR3 extends over 13 amino acids. This CDR3 is CASSQTGNYGYTF. DNA for the CDR3: TGCGCCAGCAGCCAGACAGGGAACTATGGCTACACCTTC.

This clone was seen a few times. Here the CDR3 DNA reads TGTGCCACCCGTAGCGGGATTAGCACAGATACGCAGTATTTT. This gives the protein CATRSGISTDTQYF. The rearrangement joins TRBV19 to TRBJ2-3; 8 positions agree with TRBD2. V was clipped by 10 bases and J by 0 bases; unmatched bases: 6. The CDR3 extends over 14 amino acids. Per the germline V gene, CDR1 is LNHDA and CDR2 is SQIVND (reference sequence).

The chain joins TRBV29-1 to TRBJ1-2; tentatively, D is TRBD1 (5 bases). V lost 4 bases and J lost 3, with 12 bases in between. The germline gives CDR1 SQVTM, CDR2 ANQGSEA. The CDR3 has 13 amino acids. CDR3 protein: CSVGWGADYGYTF. The CDR3 DNA sequence: TGCAGCGTTGGATGGGGCGCCGACTATGGCTACACCTTC.

This clone was found once. The junction departs from the called germline gene at one end, perhaps through a read error. The chain couples TRBV6-7 to TRBJ1-5; D remains unclear. TRBV6-7 is identified as an open reading frame with a role that is uncertain. This CDR3 has 11 residues. CDR3 amino acids: CANSPGNPQHF. For the CDR3, the DNA is TGTGCCAACAGTCCGGGAAATCCCCAGCATTTT.

The chain couples TRBV5-1 to TRBJ1-6; D is possibly TRBD1 (5 bases). The germline CDR1 and CDR2 sequences are SGHRS and YFSETQ. The CDR3 contains 15 residues. Trimming pared 5 bases from V and 5 bases from J, leaving 14 bases between. CDR3 sequence: CASSGGMTDNSPLHF. In DNA, the CDR3 is TGCGCCAGCAGTGGAGGGATGACAGATAATTCACCCCTCCACTTT.

This chain connects TRBV28 to TRBJ2-7; perhaps TRBD2 as D (7 bases). The germline V and J ends were trimmed by 3 bases and 5 bases, with 11 bases remaining between them. The CDR3 covers 13 residues. Germline lookup yields CDR1 MDHEN and CDR2 SYDVKM. In nucleotides, the CDR3 is TGTGCCAGCAGTTTTACAGGGAGGGACGAGCAGTACTTC. Protein sequence: CASSFTGRDEQYF.

The chain recombines TRBV29-1 with TRBJ2-7; no definite D call. The CDR3 length is 13 residues. Deletions cut 5 bases from V and 3 bases from J, with 14 bases between. Germline CDR1 reads SQVTM; CDR2 reads ANQGSEA. The chain's CDR3 is CSVQTGVVYEQYF. For the CDR3, the DNA is TGCAGCGTTCAGACCGGAGTCGTCTACGAGCAGTACTTC.

The gene calls are TRBV29-1 and TRBJ2-3, with TRBD1 identical over 8 bases. The germline V gene has CDR1 SQVTM and CDR2 ANQGSEA. Trimming removed 7 bases from V and 6 bases from J; junction bases left unmatched: 12. This CDR3 region has 14 residues. CDR3 sequence: CSGGQGGYADTQYF. For the CDR3, the DNA is TGCAGCGGAGGACAGGGAGGTTACGCGGATACGCAGTATTTT.

The chain employs TRBV28 and TRBJ2-7, with a possible D match to TRBD2 (6 bases). The CDR3 is 13 residues long. Germline CDR1 is MDHEN and CDR2 is SYDVKM. Deletions cut 2 bases from V and 4 bases from J, with 9 bases between. The CDR3 sequence: CASSLIGGYEQYF. The CDR3 DNA follows: TGTGCCAGCAGTTTAATCGGGGGATACGAGCAGTACTTC.

The V call is TRBV28, the J call TRBJ1-3; possibly TRBD1 for D (5 bases). V lost 3 bases, J lost 0 bases, and 12 bases lay in between. This CDR3 is built from 16 residues. The germline V gene encodes CDR1 MDHEN and CDR2 SYDVKM. The CDR3 DNA reads as TGTGCCAGCAGTTTTAGGGACCCACGCTCTGGAAACACCATATATTTT. This gives the protein CASSFRDPRSGNTIYF.

The genes are TRBV5-1 and TRBJ2-7, with D perhaps assigned TRBD1 or TRBD2 (5 bases each). Germline V CDR1 and CDR2: SGHRS, YFSETQ. Trimming took 1 base from V and 5 from J, leaving 19 bases between them. This CDR3 spans 16 amino acids. The CDR3 DNA follows: TGCGCCAGCAGCTTGCCCTTACCGGGACGAGAGGACGAGCAGTACTTC. Translating it yields CASSLPLPGREDEQYF. Full variable domain (remainder filled in from reference TRBV5-1 and TRBJ2-7): KAGVTQTPRYLIKTRGQQVTLSCSPISGHRSVSWYQQTPGQGLQFLFEYFSETQRNKGNFPGRFSGRQFSNSRSEMNVSTLELGDSALYLCASSLPLPGREDEQYFGPGTRLTVT.

The rearrangement uses TRBV19 and TRBJ1-1, with 7 bases lining up with TRBD1. The germline gives CDR1 LNHDA, CDR2 SQIVND (reference sequence). The J segment lost 4 bases and the V segment lost 8 bases, leaving 7 bases of the junction unmatched. This CDR3 region has 13 residues. In DNA form, the CDR3 reads TGTGCCAGTGAAGGGGGCTCCGGCACTGAAGCTTTCTTT. Translated: CASEGGSGTEAFF.

V gene TRBV5-1 combines with J gene TRBJ1-4; 7 bases align to TRBD1. Looked up from germline, CDR1 is SGHRS and CDR2 is YFSETQ. This CDR3 comprises 15 residues. The V segment lost 1 base and the J segment 1 base; nucleotides outside the gene matches: 1. CDR3 loop: CASSLNRGTNEKLFF. In DNA, the CDR3 is TGCGCCAGCAGCTTGAACAGGGGAACTAATGAAAAACTGTTTTTT.

The chain joins TRBV28 to TRBJ1-2; a weak D match, TRBD1 (5 bases). V lost 7 bases and J lost 4, with 25 bases in between. This CDR3 region has 17 residues. Germline V lookup: CDR1 MDHEN, CDR2 SYDVKM. CDR3 loop: CASTQLDGAEGGYGYTF. CDR3 nucleotides: TGTGCCAGCACTCAACTCGACGGGGCGGAGGGAGGCTATGGCTACACCTTC.

The chain carries TRBV15 and TRBJ1-3, with D possibly matching TRBD1 (5 bases). This CDR3 has 15 residues. Germline V lookup: CDR1 LNHNV, CDR2 YYDKDF (reference sequence). The V end was cut by 0 bases, the J end by 7 bases, with 13 bases between. The CDR3 region has the DNA TGTGCCACCAGCAGAGATCTGGGGGATTGGAACACCATATATTTT. This translates into CATSRDLGDWNTIYF.